These T cell receptor beta chains were read from a single sample in a study of shared T cell receptors in the human thymus. The method was immunoSEQ multiplex PCR; TCRdb's version includes in-frame clones alone and lacks a portion of them. The data contain 640,000 or so clones, 70% to 90% of them singletons. These same data were also listed under a study on human thymus T cells.

The sequenced sample consisted of thymocytes. Receptors originate from a boy under three years old with a congenital heart defect. Each CDR3 is given with its conserved first and last residue. D genes are given only for firm matches. A row's size may be missing; if present it is once, few, many or a size class.

CDR3 protein	CDR3 DNA	D gene	clone size	V gene	J gene
CASSLYPWKRHSYNSPLHF	TGTGCCAGCAGTTTATACCCGTGGAAGCGGCACTCCTATAATTCACCCCTCCACTTT	NA	NA	TRBV27	TRBJ1-6
CASSPPTSEGVEQYF	TGTGCCAGCAGTCCTCCTACCTCCGAGGGGGTCGAGCAGTACTTC	NA	NA	TRBV14	TRBJ2-7
CSAPDRGDENEQFF	TGCAGCGCCCCTGACAGGGGGGATGAGAATGAGCAGTTCTTC	TRBD1	NA	TRBV29-1	TRBJ2-1
CASSLLLGREQYF	TGTGCCAGCAGCTTACTTCTGGGGAGAGAGCAGTACTTC	NA	once	TRBV7-2	TRBJ2-7
CASSLRGGKPQHF	TGTGCCAGCAGCTTGCGCGGGGGCAAACCCCAGCATTTT	NA	NA	TRBV5-8	TRBJ1-5
CASSRDILWPEAFF	TGTGCCAGCAGTAGGGACATACTTTGGCCTGAAGCTTTCTTT	NA	NA	TRBV2	TRBJ1-1
CASSGETNTGELFF	TGTGCCAGCTCAGGGGAAACGAACACCGGGGAGCTGTTTTTT	NA	NA	TRBV27	TRBJ2-2
CASTPGRSVAEAFF	TGTGCCAGCACCCCTGGGAGGTCGGTGGCTGAAGCTTTCTTT	NA	NA	TRBV7-9	TRBJ1-1
CASSSDRGRNEKLFF	TGTGCCAGCAGTTCCGACAGGGGTCGTAATGAAAAACTGTTTTTT	TRBD1	NA	TRBV27	TRBJ1-4
CASSPGQGVSTDTQYF	TGTGCCAGCAGCCCAGGACAGGGGGTTAGCACAGATACGCAGTATTTT	TRBD1	NA	TRBV5-4	TRBJ2-3
CASSPTGRSGNTIYF	TGTGCCAGCAGCCCAACTGGGAGATCTGGAAACACCATATATTTT	NA	NA	TRBV9	TRBJ1-3
CASSPSTRGSANEQFF	TGCGCCAGCAGCCCCTCGACGCGCGGGAGCGCCAATGAGCAGTTCTTC	TRBD2	NA	TRBV5-1	TRBJ2-1
CARGGRVRDTGELFF	TGCGCCAGGGGAGGGCGCGTTAGGGACACCGGGGAGCTGTTTTTT	TRBD2	NA	TRBV10-1	TRBJ2-2
CASSLTVLRLRTDTQYF	TGTGCCAGCAGCTTGACTGTCCTCAGACTACGCACAGATACGCAGTATTTT	NA	NA	TRBV5-6	TRBJ2-3
CASSHRRDFNEQFF	TGTGCCAGCAGCCACAGACGGGACTTCAATGAGCAGTTCTTC	NA	NA	TRBV14	TRBJ2-1
CASSYGTQYF	TGTGCCAGCAGCTACGGGACCCAGTACTTC	NA	NA	TRBV14	TRBJ2-5
CASSSREAFF	TGTGCCAGCAGCTCCAGGGAAGCTTTCTTT	NA	few	TRBV13	TRBJ1-1
CAWSPHRDRQNQPQHF	TGTGCCTGGAGCCCACACCGGGACAGGCAGAATCAGCCCCAGCATTTT	TRBD1	NA	TRBV30	TRBJ1-5
CASSEFYTQYF	TGTGCCAGCAGTGAATTCTATACGCAGTATTTT	NA	NA	TRBV25-1	TRBJ2-3
CASSSPDRVGYEQYF	TGTGCCAGCAGTTCTCCGGACAGGGTGGGGTACGAGCAGTACTTC	TRBD1	NA	TRBV6-5	TRBJ2-7
CASSLGPYAGAGNEQFF	TGCGCCAGCAGCCTCGGCCCCTACGCGGGAGCGGGCAATGAGCAGTTCTTC	TRBD2	NA	TRBV5-1	TRBJ2-1
CASSITGADYEQYF	TGTGCCAGTAGTATTACAGGGGCCGACTACGAGCAGTACTTC	TRBD1	NA	TRBV19	TRBJ2-7
CASSPRTLSYEQYF	TGCGCCAGCAGCCCCAGGACTCTATCCTACGAGCAGTACTTC	NA	NA	TRBV4-3	TRBJ2-7
CAWSVPRPLRSYGYTF	TGTGCCTGGAGTGTACCCCGGCCGCTTCGGAGCTATGGCTACACCTTC	NA	NA	TRBV30	TRBJ1-2
CASRRTGGDYEQYF	TGCGCCAGCAGAAGGACAGGGGGGGACTACGAGCAGTACTTC	TRBD1	NA	TRBV10-2	TRBJ2-7
CASSFQHGGGGSYNEQFF	TGTGCCAGCAGCTTCCAGCACGGGGGGGGCGGGTCCTACAATGAGCAGTTCTTC	TRBD2	NA	TRBV7-3	TRBJ2-1
CASSRGGEGANQPQHF	TGTGCCAGCAGCAGGGGAGGAGAGGGGGCCAATCAGCCCCAGCATTTT	NA	once	TRBV21-1	TRBJ1-5
CASSPQGRSSYEQYF	TGTGCCAGCAGCCCACAGGGAAGGAGCTCCTACGAGCAGTACTTC	NA	NA	TRBV7-2	TRBJ2-7
CASSLYAGLAKNIQYF	TGTGCCAGCAGCTTGTATGCAGGACTAGCCAAAAACATTCAGTACTTC	NA	NA	TRBV5-4	TRBJ2-4
CASSDRAFKWTEAFF	TGTGCCAGTTCGGACAGGGCGTTTAAGTGGACTGAAGCTTTCTTT	TRBD1	few	TRBV27	TRBJ1-1
CASRPQVALTGELFF	TGTGCCAGCAGGCCCCAGGTGGCCCTAACCGGGGAGCTGTTTTTT	NA	once	TRBV6-6	TRBJ2-2
CAWSAGDNSGSGNTIYF	TGTGCCTGGAGTGCCGGGGATAATTCAGGCTCTGGAAACACCATATATTTT	NA	NA	TRBV30	TRBJ1-3
CASSVVGGGELFF	TGTGCCAGCAGTGTAGTGGGGGGCGGGGAGCTGTTTTTT	NA	few	TRBV27	TRBJ2-2
CASSSGQGWAYGYTF	TGTGCCAGCAGTTCGGGACAGGGCTGGGCCTATGGCTACACCTTC	TRBD1	NA	TRBV6-5	TRBJ1-2
CSAQQGYEQYF	TGCAGTGCGCAACAGGGATACGAGCAGTACTTC	NA	NA	TRBV20-1	TRBJ2-7
CASSQKTGPLRGYTF	TGCGCCAGCAGCCAAAAGACAGGCCCTCTCCGCGGCTACACCTTC	NA	NA	TRBV4-3	TRBJ1-2
CAIRAGGSYEQYF	TGTGCCATCAGGGCGGGAGGCTCCTACGAGCAGTACTTC	TRBD2	NA	TRBV10-3	TRBJ2-7
CASSTPDRATNEKLFF	TGTGCCAGTAGTACCCCGGACAGGGCCACTAATGAAAAACTGTTTTTT	TRBD1	NA	TRBV19	TRBJ1-4
CASSLGGGQPQHF	TGTGCCAGCAGTTTAGGGGGAGGCCAGCCCCAGCATTTT	NA	NA	TRBV27	TRBJ1-5
CASSKAEGDYGYTF	TGTGCCAGCAGCAAAGCTGAGGGGGACTATGGCTACACCTTC	NA	NA	TRBV21-1	TRBJ1-2
CASSRRDRARTPLHF	TGTGCCAGCAGTCGCCGGGACAGGGCTAGGACACCCCTCCACTTT	TRBD1	NA	TRBV28	TRBJ1-6
CASSEGGQGPLTQYF	TGTGCCAGCAGTGAAGGTGGACAGGGCCCTCTGACCCAGTACTTC	TRBD1	NA	TRBV6-1	TRBJ2-5
CASSSFTDTQYF	TGTGCCAGCAGTTCTTTCACAGATACGCAGTATTTT	NA	NA	TRBV6-5	TRBJ2-3
CASSGEVSSTDTQYF	TGTGCCAGCAGCGGGGAGGTCTCTAGCACAGATACGCAGTATTTT	NA	NA	TRBV5-4	TRBJ2-3
CASSPRRMNTEAFF	TGCGCCAGCAGCCCCAGGAGGATGAACACTGAAGCTTTCTTT	NA	NA	TRBV10-1	TRBJ1-1
CASSQGLGQDYEQYF	TGCGCCAGCAGCCAAGGATTAGGACAGGACTACGAGCAGTACTTC	TRBD1	few	TRBV4-3	TRBJ2-7
CASSPRQGAGTGELFF	TGTGCCAGCAGTCCCCGACAGGGGGCCGGCACCGGGGAGCTGTTTTTT	TRBD1	NA	TRBV6-6	TRBJ2-2
CATSRGFSGGETQYF	TGTGCCACCAGCAGAGGGTTTTCGGGAGGAGAGACCCAGTACTTC	TRBD2	NA	TRBV15	TRBJ2-5
CASSLRTGGPYEQYF	TGTGCCAGCAGTTTGAGGACAGGGGGCCCTTACGAGCAGTACTTC	TRBD1	NA	TRBV28	TRBJ2-7
CASSSGQGLNEKLFF	TGTGCCAGCAGTTCCGGACAGGGTCTAAATGAAAAACTGTTTTTT	TRBD1	NA	TRBV6-6	TRBJ1-4
CASSQDLAYEQYF	TGCGCCAGCAGCCAAGATCTAGCCTACGAGCAGTACTTC	NA	NA	TRBV4-1	TRBJ2-7
CASSLGGPRGGSYNSPLHF	TGTGCCAGCAGCTTGGGGGGGCCCCGTGGCGGCTCCTATAATTCACCCCTCCACTTT	NA	NA	TRBV5-6	TRBJ1-6
CATSGVGGDSYNEQFF	TGTGCCACCAGCGGGGTTGGGGGGGATTCCTACAATGAGCAGTTCTTC	TRBD2	NA	TRBV15	TRBJ2-1
CASSYGQAEAFF	TGTGCCAGCAGTTACGGTCAGGCTGAAGCTTTCTTT	NA	once	TRBV6-5	TRBJ1-1
CASSHRDSEGRGNQPQHF	TGTGCCAGTAGTCACCGGGACTCCGAGGGGAGGGGTAATCAGCCCCAGCATTTT	NA	NA	TRBV19	TRBJ1-5